Here is one T cell receptor (beta chain) with its context. Its antigen target is currently unknown. The method behind the library was the immunoSEQ multiplex PCR assay. A mixture of 60 forward primers for TCR Vbeta segments and 13 reverse primers for TCR Jbeta segments was used in the multiplex PCR. The CDR3 region of rearranged TCR beta genes was amplified from genomic DNA with a multiplex PCR assay. The amplified TCR beta libraries were sequenced on the Illumina HiSeq System as 87-base-pair reads. As for the original processing: Across the 600 to 700 repertoires, a later analysis counted around 80 million unique TCR beta chains, roughly 11 million of which were shared by at least two donors. Raw reads were error-corrected and collapsed into unique sequences with a nearest-neighbor algorithm that merged closely related sequences to remove PCR and sequencing errors. To assign V, D and J gene segments, CDR3 sequences were aligned to IMGT reference sequences. Each retained sequence needed at least a six-nucleotide match to both a V gene segment and a J gene segment. Rearrangements were called productive when the CDR3 lacked stop codons and stayed in frame with V and J; all others were non-productive. Following IMGT convention, CDR3 was defined as the stretch from the second conserved V-encoded cysteine to the conserved J-encoded phenylalanine. In an earlier analysis of approximately 500 of the donors, sequences lacking an unambiguous match to a single V gene segment were excluded. In an earlier analysis of approximately 550 of the donors, V segments were called functional above 56.7% productive rearrangements and were called segregating when the between-donor standard deviation exceeded 5%. A statistical classification framework was built for diagnosing cytomegalovirus status from the catalog of TCR beta chain sequences. V and J gene assignment, in a later analysis, came from comparing TCR nucleotide sequences with IMGT/GENE-DB human TR gene sequences. In a later analysis, CDR3 sequences and most-parsimonious VDJ recombination scenarios were assigned using the TCRdist pipeline. A later analysis defined each TCR beta chain by its CDR3 amino acid sequence plus V-gene family, and excluded reads lacking a unique V-gene family. As a way to deal with suspected cross-contamination and a sequencing artifact, a later analysis dropped 592 nucleotide sequences that were highly shared and had low generation probability. In a later analysis, a clonal expansion index for each public chain was calculated from normalized within-repertoire ranks of inferred template counts. In a later analysis, generation probabilities were computed with a VDJ recombination model fitted to out-of-frame rearrangements, and the resulting probabilities were checked against IGoR. In a later analysis, hypergeometric tests were used to score TCR-TCR, TCR-HLA and TCR-CMV co-occurrence, with a repertoire-size bias correction applied to TCR pairs. False discovery rates were estimated in a later analysis by permuting HLA or CMV assignments 20 times. In a later analysis, co-occurring TCRs were grouped using DBSCAN, with TCRdist sequence similarity added in when clustering inside HLA-allele-positive subsets. Repertoires with fewer than 30,000 or more than 120,000 public chains, plus five repertoires with anomalous nucleotide sharing, were excluded from co-occurrence clustering. TCRdb limited this immuneACCESS table to in-frame rearrangements with V and J called. A share of clones is missing; checked studies link under half to unresolved V genes, and the rest is unexplained. That table supplies the V and J calls and clone size; D and trimming were determined from the DNA. For this sample, the table gives almost 35,000 clones. Together, the top ten hold 1.5% to 2% of the sample.

The data are from a study of cytomegalovirus exposure and HLA in healthy donors (dated by TCRdb to about 2017). Study-level background: An earlier analysis of some 500 of the donors reported 250 to 350 Gb of sequence data and 117 million unique TCR beta sequences from about 200 million T cells. Approximately 310 gigabases of sequencing data and approximately 85 million unique TCR sequences were included in an early release covering around 650 HLA-typed donors. Of the roughly 400 genotyped donors, 70% to 90% were placed in the genetic ancestry cluster associated with self-reported Caucasian donors. The study was designed to test whether signatures of past pathogen exposure could be identified by cataloging public T cell receptors. The study used immunosequencing to profile the T cell repertoires of several hundred subjects and linked those repertoires to cytomegalovirus serostatus. A separate validation cohort of approximately 120 different subjects was used in addition to the 666-subject first cohort. High-throughput TCR immunosequencing, statistical association of individual TCRs with disease status, and machine learning were combined to predict cytomegalovirus infection status. To study patterns of TCR occurrence, a later analysis re-analyzed previously published TCR beta repertoires from under 750 donors and added high-resolution HLA genotyping. Rather than using new phenotypic data, the later analysis identified candidate immune exposures from TCR beta sequences and from how often those sequences occurred across donors. To decide whether each TCR beta V gene segment behaved as functional or pseudogenic, an earlier analysis of approximately 600 of the donors relied on high-throughput TCR beta sequencing. Alongside the repertoire data, information on donor age, sex, ethnicity and CMV serostatus was compiled. A later genetic analysis took genome-wide SNP genotypes for about 55% of the roughly 700 donors and used that subset as a discovery cohort. Every discovery cohort repertoire had been produced on one sequencing platform. HLA typing covered class I and class II loci at four-digit resolution. Typing coverage varied by locus: about 620-630 donors for A, B, C, DRB1 and DQB1; under 550 for DQA1; 600 to 610 for DPA1; more than 450 for DPB1. Because of strong linkage in the cohort, roughly 5 DR-DQ haplotypes were treated as single units for association and clustering. Among about 390 genotyped donors of the cohort, an average of 235,054 unique TCR beta nucleotide sequences were sequenced per donor, around 18% of them non-productive. The research as a whole found: In a later analysis, the rate of TCR association differed among HLA loci, with DRB1 alleles having the most associated TCRs and HLA-C alleles having the fewest. Presence/absence analyses assumed roughly uniform sequencing depth across donors, an assumption that may not hold. A further reported finding was that TCR beta sequences accurately predicted the HLA-A and HLA-B alleles for most subjects in the first cohort. Assigning TCR associations to individual alleles was difficult when HLA alleles, especially DR and DQ, strongly co-occurred. Some IMGT-functional V segments, including TRBV6-2 and TRBV6-3, could not be distinguished by the 87-base-pair reads and were therefore excluded. Correlated functional status among segregating V segments might be attributable to linkage disequilibrium, but an unknown experimental factor could not be ruled out. Because counts were too low, seventeen rarely observed V segments, including chromosome 9 orphons, were excluded from the earlier analysis of fewer than 650 of the donors. In a later analysis, HLA-associated TCR beta chains were found to be more clonally expanded and to have lower generation probabilities than equally common non-associated chains. A later analysis found that most CMV-associated TCR beta chains appeared HLA-restricted, with HLA associations seemingly driven largely by CMV exposure. The authors suggested that the approach could potentially be generalized to other disease states and immunological phenotypes. HLA typing was unavailable for some donors at each locus, so association tests used only the typed subset. In vitro tests confirmed that three of the cytomegalovirus-associated TCR beta chains recognize cytomegalovirus antigens. According to a later genetic analysis, donors in an Asian-associated ancestry cluster had fewer N-insertions in productive TCRs than the roughly 700-donor mean. A cluster of highly shared sequence variants was judged likely to be a technical artifact of the sequencing pipeline. Only TCR beta chains were sequenced in this cohort, and the absence of alpha or paired-chain data limited detectable features. The study gave a list of about 170 TCR beta chains associated with cytomegalovirus. Across donors, most TCR sequences were observed very rarely, whereas some public TCRs were present in many individuals. Several of the top co-occurrence clusters appeared to be linked to parvovirus B19, influenza, CMV and Epstein-Barr virus, according to a later analysis. In both the original and validation cohorts, the classifier was reported to diagnose cytomegalovirus status with high specificity and sensitivity. In a later genetic analysis, a missense DCLRE1C variant was associated with V-gene and J-gene trimming of TCR beta chains, and the association was replicated in an independent cohort. An earlier analysis of around 600 of the donors showed that most TCR beta V segments appeared in productive rearrangements either about 90% or about 30% of the time, which broadly matched IMGT annotations. The only immune exposure information available for the cohort was CMV serostatus. Specific HLA alleles were associated with more than 15,000 TCR beta sequences at a false discovery rate of 0.05 in a later analysis.

The cohort comprised approximately 700 healthy bone marrow donors. All cohort members were sampled while nominally healthy, although unrecorded immune exposures were likely present. The donor tested CMV seropositive and was one of the 289 seropositive cohort members. Each donor provided a peripheral blood sample, and peripheral blood mononuclear cells were used for TCR beta sequencing. The Qiagen DNeasy Blood Extraction Kit was used to extract genomic DNA from the blood cell samples. The germline V gene sets CDR1 to MNHNS and CDR2 to SASEGT. The CDR3 contains 15 residues, cysteine and phenylalanine counted. This entry keeps only the CDR3 DNA: 45 bases, framed from base 1. Unmatched junction bases come to 9, with V trimmed by 5 bases and J by 6 bases.

This TCR came from a woman aged 40 to 50 in good health and CMV-seropositive. The sample consisted of PBMCs. The V gene is TRBV6-1 and the J gene is TRBJ1-2, and 10 junction bases match TRBD1. The CDR3 reads CASSSRQGARDGYTF. The sequence in DNA is TGTGCCAGCAGTTCCAGACAGGGGGCGCGAGATGGCTACACCTTC.